A single sample gave rise to the 32 T cell receptor beta chains below, sequenced in a study of T cells in Graves' hyperthyroidism and ophthalmopathy. RNA transcripts yielded amplified TCR beta CDR3 regions. With the HTBI primer set, the TCR CDR3 went through a first round of RT-PCR. Using its own MiXCR run on the multiplex PCR reads, TCRdb lists one record per CDR3 protein. The sample contains 300,000 to 400,000 distinct CDR3 sequences, about 14% of which appear only once. The sample taken for sequencing was blood. Every receptor here comes from a woman aged 30 to 39 with Graves' ophthalmopathy.

The V and J genes are TRBV29-1 and TRBJ2-2; D unresolved. This CDR3 has 14 residues. Germline values: CDR1 SQVTM, CDR2 ANQGSEA. The V end lost 3 bases, the J end lost 0 bases, and 8 bases lay between the germline ends. CDR3 nucleotides: TGCAGCGTTGAGGGTGGAGCGAACACCGGGGAGCTGTTTTTT. This translates into CSVEGGANTGELFF.

This clonotype was seen repeatedly, ten times or more. This chain uses TRBV11-2 with TRBJ2-5; D call uncertain. The CDR3 length is 11 residues. Germline V gives CDR1 SGHAT, CDR2 FQNNGV. Trimming shortened V by 7 bases and J by 0 bases, and 3 bases separated the two germline ends. The CDR3 region is CASTHQETQYF. The CDR3 DNA reads as TGTGCCAGCACCCACCAAGAGACCCAGTACTTC.

This clonotype was seen repeatedly, ten times or more. V gene TRBV28 combines with J gene TRBJ1-3; TRBD1 might be the D (6 bases). V was clipped by 8 bases and J by 7 bases, with 15 bases between them. Germline V gene sequence: CDR1 MDHEN, CDR2 SYDVKM. The CDR3 is 13 amino acids. The CDR3 DNA reads TGTGCCAGCTCCTGGGGGGGCCGGAACACCATATATTTT. Translated: CASSWGGRNTIYF.

This clonotype turned up a few times. This chain uses TRBV20-1 with TRBJ1-4; D is unclear. Per the germline V gene, CDR1 is DFQATT and CDR2 is SNEGSKA (reference sequence). There are 14 residues in the CDR3. V was trimmed by 3 bases and J by 6 bases, leaving 14 bases between them. CDR3 DNA: TGCAGTGCTAGTGATTTGGGATTGGATGAAAAACTGTTTTTT. It is translated as CSASDLGLDEKLFF.

In its sample, this clonotype was seen many times. The chain couples TRBV5-1 to TRBJ2-3; a possible D gene is TRBD1 (6 bases). Germline CDR1 reads SGHRS; CDR2 reads YFSETQ. The V end lost 1 base, the J end lost 1 base, and 7 bases lay between the germline ends. The CDR3 loop spans 14 amino acids. The CDR3 reads CASSLPGGTDTQYF. CDR3 bases: TGCGCCAGCAGCTTGCCAGGGGGCACAGATACGCAGTATTTT.

In this sample, this clonotype turned up many times. The chain combines TRBV3-1 with TRBJ2-3, with no clear D. CDR1 is LGHDT, CDR2 YNNKEL, per germline (reference sequence). Trimming cost V 2 bases and J 0 bases, with 3 bases left between them. The CDR3 has 13 amino acids. CDR3 amino acids: CASSQLSTDTQYF. DNA for the CDR3: TGTGCCAGCAGCCAACTAAGCACAGATACGCAGTATTTT.

This clonotype occurred once. A much larger clone differs from this one at a single base, so this may be a read error. The chain is built from TRBV2 and TRBJ2-2; 7 positions match TRBD2. Germline CDR1 and CDR2: SNHLY and FYNNEI. CDR3 size: 10 residues. This CDR3 reads CASSGREPFF. CDR3 in DNA: TGTGCCAGCAGCGGGCGGGAGCCGTTTTTT.

The chain combines TRBV4-1 with TRBJ2-7; D not resolved. The CDR3 has 14 residues. Trimming shortened V by 2 bases and J by 0 bases, and 8 bases separated the two germline ends. CDR1 is MGHRA and CDR2 is YSYEKL in the germline V gene. The CDR3 DNA reads TGCGCCAGCAGCCAACGCGGATTCTCCTACGAGCAGTACTTC. It encodes CASSQRGFSYEQYF.

This clonotype was observed a single time. The chain combines TRBV3-1 with TRBJ1-1; 11 bases map to TRBD1. Germline CDR1 reads LGHDT; CDR2 reads YNNKEL (reference sequence). This CDR3 is built from 16 residues. After removal of 0 bases from V and 4 bases from J, the junction contained 4 bases not matched to a gene. The CDR3 DNA sequence: TGTGCCAGCAGCCAAGACGGACAGGGGGCGAGCACTGAAGCTTTCTTT. Protein: CASSQDGQGASTEAFF.

Many counts were recorded for this clonotype. This chain links TRBV30 with TRBJ1-5; no clear D gene. The germline gives CDR1 GTSNPN, CDR2 SVGIG (reference sequence). V was pared by 0 bases and J by 2 bases, with 5 bases between. The CDR3 spans 13 residues. DNA of the CDR3: TGTGCCTGGAGTGTCTCTGGCAATCAGCCCCAGCATTTT. It codes for CAWSVSGNQPQHF. Variable domain in full (rest from reference TRBV30 and TRBJ1-5): SQTIHQWPATLVQPVGSPLSLECTVEGTSNPNLYWYRQAAGRGLQLLFYSVGIGQISSEVPQNLSASRPQDRQFILSSKKLLLSDSGFYLCAWSVSGNQPQHFGDGTRLSIL.

The chain combines TRBV30 with TRBJ2-7; TRBD1 might be the D (6 bases). Germline CDR1 is GTSNPN and CDR2 is SVGIG (reference sequence). The V end lost 2 bases, the J end lost 1 base, and 12 bases lay between the germline ends. The CDR3 has 14 amino acids. This CDR3 reads CAWSSGGQSYEQYF. The CDR3 nucleotides read TGTGCCTGGAGTAGTGGTGGACAGTCCTACGAGCAGTACTTC.

The rearrangement joins TRBV20-1 to TRBJ2-7, with TRBD1 matching 12 bases. The CDR3 loop spans 16 amino acids. The trim removed 0 bases at V and 4 bases at J, leaving 7 bases unmatched. The germline CDR1 and CDR2 sequences are DFQATT and SNEGSKA (reference sequence). The CDR3 region has the DNA TGCAGTGCTAGAGAATACGGGACAGGGGGCGCGTACGAGCAGTACTTC. It translates to CSAREYGTGGAYEQYF.

This clonotype was seen repeatedly, ten times or more. The chain couples TRBV7-9 to TRBJ1-6; D ambiguous. The CDR3 consists of 16 residues. Germline CDR1 reads SEHNR; CDR2 reads FQNEAQ (reference sequence). V shed 0 bases and J shed 5 bases, with 11 bases lying between them. CDR3 DNA: TGTGCCAGCAGCTTAGCCGGAGGACCCCATAATTCACCCCTCCACTTT. Translating gives CASSLAGGPHNSPLHF.

This clonotype was recorded many times. The V call is TRBV7-2, the J call TRBJ2-7; D may be TRBD1 (5 bases). CDR1 SGHTA and CDR2 FQGNSA come from the germline V gene. This CDR3 comprises 14 residues. The V and J ends lost 2 bases and 1 base respectively, with 9 bases between them. CDR3 residues: CASSLPGLSYEQYF. The DNA of the CDR3 is TGTGCCAGCAGCTTACCAGGGTTATCCTACGAGCAGTACTTC.

In this sample, this clonotype turned up a few times. The V call is TRBV30, the J call TRBJ1-3; no reliable D call. Germline V CDR1 and CDR2: GTSNPN, SVGIG (reference sequence). The CDR3 sequence is 11 residues long. Trimming shortened V by 1 base and J by 4 bases, and 2 bases separated the two germline ends. The CDR3 here is CAWSGGNTIYF. CDR3 coding DNA: TGTGCCTGGAGTGGGGGAAACACCATATATTTT.

This clonotype was recorded at least ten times. V is TRBV15 and J is TRBJ2-7; 9 positions agree with TRBD1. The CDR3 is made up of 15 amino acids. Germline loops: CDR1 LNHNV, CDR2 YYDKDF (reference sequence). The V segment lost 1 base and the J segment 2 bases; nucleotides outside the gene matches: 3. The DNA of the CDR3 is TGTGCCACCAGCAGAGCGAGACAGGGGGCCTACGAGCAGTACTTC. Translated, it gives CATSRARQGAYEQYF.

This clonotype came up many times. This chain connects TRBV30 to TRBJ2-7, with TRBD1 matching over 8 bases. V dropped 3 bases and J dropped 0; count of bases not matched to a gene: 1. CDR3 length: 13 residues. CDR1 GTSNPN and CDR2 SVGIG come from the germline V gene (reference sequence). CDR3 sequence reads: CAWRQGVSYEQYF. The CDR3, as DNA: TGTGCCTGGAGACAGGGGGTCTCCTACGAGCAGTACTTC.

This clonotype was found many times. This chain connects TRBV6-1 to TRBJ1-1; D ambiguous. V was shortened by 7 bases and J by 5 bases, with 17 bases between the two germline ends. CDR1 and CDR2 from the germline V gene are MNHNS and SASEGT. The CDR3 runs to 14 residues. The CDR3 nucleotides read TGTGCCAGCACCAGGACGGGTGGGGTGACTGAAGCTTTCTTT. Protein product: CASTRTGGVTEAFF.

The sample holds many counts of this clonotype. The gene calls are TRBV11-2 and TRBJ2-5; 7 bases fit TRBD2. The CDR3 loop spans 15 amino acids. Germline V gene data show CDR1 as SGHAT and CDR2 as FQNNGV. The ends lost 5 bases at V and 5 bases at J; junction bases unmatched: 11. CDR3 bases: TGTGCCAGCAGCGAGACGGGGGGAGTCGGTGAGACCCAGTACTTC. Amino acids: CASSETGGVGETQYF.

The J gene is TRBJ1-5, the V gene TRBV2; 9 bases fit TRBD1. The V gene end was trimmed by 5 bases and the J gene end by 8 bases; junction bases not matched to a gene: 16. This CDR3 is 17 amino acids long. Germline CDR1 is SNHLY and CDR2 is FYNNEI. In DNA form, the CDR3 reads TGTGCCAGCAGTAAAGGGATTGACAGGGGGATTGGGGAGCCCCAGCATTTT. It yields the protein CASSKGIDRGIGEPQHF. Complete variable domain (other parts from reference TRBV2 and TRBJ1-5): EPEVTQTPSHQVTQMGQEVILRCVPISNHLYFYWYRQILGQKVEFLVSFYNNEISEKSEIFDDQFSVERPDGSNFTLKIRSTKLEDSAMYFCASSKGIDRGIGEPQHFGDGTRLSIL.

In the case of this clonotype: One base away lies a much larger clone, so this may be a sequencing read error. This chain joins TRBV9 and TRBJ2-1; D might be TRBD1 (6 bases). Germline values: CDR1 SGDLS, CDR2 YYNGEE. This CDR3 comprises 15 residues. CDR3 nucleotide sequence: TGTGCCTGCAGCGATACAGGGAGCTCCTACAATGAGCAGTTCTTC. The encoded protein is CACSDTGSSYNEQFF.

Concerning this clonotype: It is likely a read error, because the conserved phenylalanine at the end of the CDR3 is missing. CDR3 protein: CAWSRNSFSNQTQHS. CDR3 nucleotide sequence: TGTGCCTGGAGTAGGAATTCGTTCAGCAATCAGACCCAGCATTCT. This chain connects TRBV30 to TRBJ1-5; no reliable D call. CDR1 and CDR2 (germline): GTSNPN, SVGIG (reference sequence). The CDR3 is 15 amino acids.

This clonotype occurred many times. The chain employs TRBV6-1 and TRBJ1-1; maybe TRBD1 (5 bases). The germline V gene encodes CDR1 MNHNS and CDR2 SASEGT. CDR3 length: 13 amino acids. Trimming stripped 6 bases from V and 5 bases from J, with 13 bases between. The CDR3 reads CASRLGTATEAFF. In DNA form, the CDR3 reads TGTGCCAGCAGATTAGGGACTGCAACTGAAGCTTTCTTT.

Ten or more counts support this clonotype. The chain links TRBV7-9 to TRBJ1-1; D possibly corresponds to TRBD1 (6 bases). CDR3 length: 15 amino acids. V was cut by 4 bases and J by 1 base, with 13 bases left in between. CDR1 is SEHNR and CDR2 is FQNEAQ in the germline V gene (reference sequence). The CDR3 here is CASSSTGASNTEAFF. CDR3 DNA: TGTGCCAGCAGCTCTACGGGGGCTTCGAACACTGAAGCTTTCTTT.

This clonotype has more than one count but fewer than ten. The chain combines TRBV11-3 with TRBJ1-6; 7 bases match TRBD1. Looked up from germline, CDR1 is SGHNT and CDR2 is YENEEA. J was trimmed by 7 bases and V by 0 bases; bases with no gene match: 12. The CDR3 sequence is 18 residues long. The CDR3 here is CASSLDFGVTGRNSPLHF. The DNA for the CDR3 is TGTGCCAGCAGCTTAGATTTTGGGGTGACAGGGAGAAATTCACCCCTCCACTTT.

This rearrangement joins TRBV4-1 to TRBJ2-7, with 8 bases matching TRBD1. The CDR3 has 15 amino acids. V dropped 1 base and J dropped 4; count of bases not matched to a gene: 6. Germline lookup yields CDR1 MGHRA and CDR2 YSYEKL. The CDR3 bases are TGCGCCAGCAGCCAAGTGAGACAGGGGCTTTACGAGCAGTACTTC. Translated: CASSQVRQGLYEQYF.

This clonotype was detected ten times or more. The rearrangement links TRBV30 to TRBJ2-7; 7 bases are shared with TRBD1. Trimming cost V 3 bases and J 4 bases; bases outside gene matches: 6. The length of the CDR3 is 13 residues. The germline V gene has CDR1 GTSNPN and CDR2 SVGIG (reference sequence). CDR3 in amino acids: CAWRTGNWYEQYF. The CDR3, as DNA: TGTGCCTGGAGGACAGGGAATTGGTACGAGCAGTACTTC. Filled out from reference TRBV30 and TRBJ2-7, the complete variable domain reads SQTIHQWPATLVQPVGSPLSLECTVEGTSNPNLYWYRQAAGRGLQLLFYSVGIGQISSEVPQNLSASRPQDRQFILSSKKLLLSDSGFYLCAWRTGNWYEQYFGPGTRLTVT.

In its sample, this clonotype was seen many times. The chain couples TRBV6-1 to TRBJ2-1; D is perhaps TRBD1 or TRBD2 (5 bases each). This CDR3 region has 19 residues. V gave up 5 bases and J gave up 0 bases, with 23 bases separating them. Germline V lookup: CDR1 MNHNS, CDR2 SASEGT. The CDR3 sequence: CASSRPGTRPGSSYNEQFF. The CDR3 DNA sequence: TGTGCCAGCAGTCGTCCCGGGACCCGGCCGGGGAGCTCCTACAATGAGCAGTTCTTC.

This clonotype was observed at least ten times. The chain carries TRBV7-2 and TRBJ2-5; D uncertain. V was clipped by 5 bases and J by 3 bases, with 16 bases between them. CDR3 length: 15 residues. CDR1 SGHTA and CDR2 FQGNSA come from the germline V gene. The CDR3 DNA reads TGTGCCAGCAGCCAACGACCGCTGGATGAAGAGACCCAGTACTTC. Amino acid sequence: CASSQRPLDEETQYF.

The chain recombines TRBV18 with TRBJ1-5, with no clear D. Germline-derived CDR1 and CDR2 are KGHSH and LQKENI. V dropped 2 bases and J dropped 8 bases, with 10 bases sitting between them. The CDR3 totals 13 residues. CDR3 in DNA: TGTGCCAGCTCACCAGAGCCGGGCGAGCCCCAGCATTTT. The encoded protein is CASSPEPGEPQHF.

This clonotype was observed many times. The chain employs TRBV13 and TRBJ2-1; TRBD2 might be the D (5 bases). Trimming left V 3 bases short and J 5 bases short, with 11 bases between. Germline V gene data show CDR1 as PRHDT and CDR2 as FYEKMQ (reference sequence). CDR3 size: 14 residues. The DNA for the CDR3 is TGTGCCAGCAGCTTCTACAGCGGACACAATGAGCAGTTCTTC. Translation: CASSFYSGHNEQFF.

This clonotype was counted at least ten times. The chain is built from TRBV7-9 and TRBJ1-2; the D is unclear. Germline CDR1 and CDR2: SEHNR and FQNEAQ (reference sequence). Trimming shortened V by 0 bases and J by 3 bases, and 17 bases separated the two germline ends. There are 17 residues in the CDR3. DNA of the CDR3: TGTGCCAGCAGCTTAGCGCGAACTCTAGGAGGGTACTATGGCTACACCTTC. Translated: CASSLARTLGGYYGYTF.